This T cell receptor (beta chain) was captured by sequencing in a study of blood T cell repertoires in COVID-19. The CDR3 runs to 14 residues. V lost 1 base, J lost 8 bases, and 5 bases stayed unmatched. The V gene's germline CDR1 is SGHTA and CDR2 FQGNSA. Sequencing used immunoSEQ multiplex PCR; TCRdb keeps in-frame clones, though not all of them. The table includes about 120,000 clones, 84% detected once. This chain joins TRBV7-2 and TRBJ1-1, with 9 bases that match TRBD1. Sequencing input: PBMCs or T cells enriched from blood (not recorded which). This receptor was obtained from a woman aged 25 to 39 who had recovered from COVID-19. The CDR3 spells CASSLGGQGVEAFF. In DNA, the CDR3 is TGTGCCAGCAGCTTAGGGGGACAGGGTGTGGAAGCTTTCTTT.